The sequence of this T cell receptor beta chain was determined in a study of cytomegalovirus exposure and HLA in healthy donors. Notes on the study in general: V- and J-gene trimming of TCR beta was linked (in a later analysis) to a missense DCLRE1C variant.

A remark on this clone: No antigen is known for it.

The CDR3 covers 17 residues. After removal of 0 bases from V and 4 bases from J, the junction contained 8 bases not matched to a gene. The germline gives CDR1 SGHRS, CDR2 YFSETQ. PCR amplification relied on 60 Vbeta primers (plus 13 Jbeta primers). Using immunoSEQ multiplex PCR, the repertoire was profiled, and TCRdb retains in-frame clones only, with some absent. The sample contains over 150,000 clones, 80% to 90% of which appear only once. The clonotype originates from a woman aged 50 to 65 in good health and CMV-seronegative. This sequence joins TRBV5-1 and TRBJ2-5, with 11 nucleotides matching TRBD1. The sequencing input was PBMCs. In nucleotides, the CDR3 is TGCGCCAGCAGCTTGGGGCGAGGACAGGGGGCGTTAGAGACCCAGTACTTC. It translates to CASSLGRGQGALETQYF.